This TCR beta chain came from a study of cytomegalovirus exposure and HLA in healthy donors. CDR3 size: 13 residues. The germline V gene encodes CDR1 MNHNS and CDR2 SASEGT. Deletions cut 2 bases from V and 7 bases from J, with 10 bases between. Study-wide results and limits: Certain indistinguishable V segments, among them TRBV6-2 and TRBV6-3, were excluded. Later on, an analysis tied under 20,000 TCR beta sequences to HLA alleles at 0.05 false discovery rate. Among TCR sequences, most were rare, though some public TCRs appeared in many donors.

For this clone: Its antigen is not known.

Samples came from healthy bone marrow donors. Amplification used 60 Vbeta primers and 13 Jbeta primers. Sequenced by immunoSEQ multiplex PCR; TCRdb stores in-frame clones only, minus some. The sample lists 65,000 to 90,000 clones; almost 85% were seen once. The sequencing sample was made of PBMCs. The chain employs TRBV6-1 and TRBJ2-3, with D perhaps TRBD2 (5 bases). The receptor was isolated from a man between 18 and 29 years old in good health and CMV-seronegative. CDR3: CASSESGKNTQYF. In DNA form, the CDR3 reads TGTGCCAGCAGTGAATCGGGGAAAAATACGCAGTATTTT.